Listed below are T cell receptor beta chains from one sample, sequenced in a study of response to subunit inactivated influenza vaccine. MiXCR was run by TCRdb on the RT-PCR reads, yielding one entry per CDR3 protein. The sample yields roughly 520,000 distinct CDR3 sequences, around 25% seen once. The material was CD4+ T cells sorted from PBMCs, obtained 4 to 6 days after vaccination. The receptor set was obtained from a man aged 50 to 59 who received an inactivated influenza vaccine. Both conserved end residues are part of each CDR3. The order of the fields is J gene, D gene, clone size, V gene, CDR3 protein, CDR3 DNA. D genes are given only for firm matches. Clone size, where shown, is once, few, many, or a class for clones that have expanded.

j_call: TRBJ2-5; d_call: .; clone_size: few; v_call: TRBV30; cdr3_aa: CAWSVGHLGETQYF; cdr3_nt: TGTGCCTGGAGTGTCGGACACCTAGGAGAGACCCAGTACTTC
j_call: TRBJ2-1; d_call: TRBD2; clone_size: many; v_call: TRBV28; cdr3_aa: CASSLVSLAGGVSEDEQFF; cdr3_nt: TGTGCCAGCAGTTTAGTTTCCTTAGCGGGGGGGGTGAGTGAGGATGAGCAGTTCTTC
j_call: TRBJ1-1; d_call: .; clone_size: many; v_call: TRBV6-2/TRBV6-3; cdr3_aa: CASSSRGKRNTEAFF; cdr3_nt: TGTGCCAGCAGTTCCCGGGGGAAGAGAAACACTGAAGCTTTCTTT
j_call: TRBJ2-1; d_call: .; clone_size: many; v_call: TRBV20-1; cdr3_aa: CSATGPDSYNEQFF; cdr3_nt: TGCAGTGCGACAGGCCCCGACTCCTACAATGAGCAGTTCTTC
j_call: TRBJ1-4; d_call: TRBD1; clone_size: few; v_call: TRBV5-1; cdr3_aa: CASSTGQQNEKLFF; cdr3_nt: TGCGCCAGCAGCACGGGACAGCAGAATGAAAAACTGTTTTTT
j_call: TRBJ2-1; d_call: TRBD2; clone_size: few; v_call: TRBV6-2/TRBV6-3; cdr3_aa: CASSYGGSGGPYNEQFF; cdr3_nt: TGTGCCAGCAGTTACGGGGGTAGCGGGGGACCCTACAATGAGCAGTTCTTC
j_call: TRBJ1-6; d_call: .; clone_size: few; v_call: TRBV20-1; cdr3_aa: CSARATNRNSPLHF; cdr3_nt: TGCAGTGCTAGAGCAACCAACAGAAATTCACCCCTCCACTTT
j_call: TRBJ2-7; d_call: TRBD1; clone_size: .; v_call: TRBV12-3/TRBV12-4; cdr3_aa: CASSPGTGGSPLYF; cdr3_nt: TGTGCCAGCAGCCCCGGGACAGGGGGCTCGCCACTGTACTTC
j_call: TRBJ2-5; d_call: .; clone_size: .; v_call: TRBV20-1; cdr3_aa: CSALWGRAQETQYF; cdr3_nt: TGCAGTGCTCTCTGGGGGCGGGCCCAAGAGACCCAGTACTTC
j_call: TRBJ2-4; d_call: .; clone_size: .; v_call: TRBV20-1; cdr3_aa: CSARGLLTDQYF; cdr3_nt: TGCAGTGCTAGAGGGCTTTTGACCGATCAGTACTTC
j_call: TRBJ2-5; d_call: .; clone_size: .; v_call: TRBV25-1; cdr3_aa: CASSDRGREETQYF; cdr3_nt: TGTGCCAGCAGTGACAGGGGCAGGGAGGAGACCCAGTACTTC
j_call: TRBJ2-1; d_call: .; clone_size: .; v_call: TRBV20-1; cdr3_aa: CSARGEHYNEQFF; cdr3_nt: TGCAGTGCCAGGGGGGAACACTACAATGAGCAGTTCTTC
j_call: TRBJ2-1; d_call: .; clone_size: many; v_call: TRBV10-2; cdr3_aa: CASSESGAGEQFF; cdr3_nt: TGCGCCAGCAGTGAGTCGGGGGCCGGTGAGCAGTTCTTC